A single sample gave rise to the 31 T cell receptor beta chains below, sequenced in a study of CD8 T cells in ankylosing spondylitis. TCRdb fed the 5' RACE reads into MiXCR, producing one record per CDR3 protein. Of around 120,000 distinct CDR3 sequences in the sample, under 30% were seen once. Sequencing used synovial fluid, either unsorted or a sorted T cell fraction (not recorded which). These TCRs come from a male donor with ankylosing spondylitis.

The sample holds a few counts of this clonotype. The rearrangement uses TRBV20-1 and TRBJ2-1, with 7 bases identical to TRBD1. The CDR3 has 13 residues. CDR1 is DFQATT, CDR2 SNEGSKA, per germline (reference sequence). J was trimmed by 7 bases and V by 6 bases; bases with no gene match: 9. CDR3 sequence (DNA): TGCAGTGCCTCGGGACAGAATAGGAATGAGCAGTTCTTC. Its translation: CSASGQNRNEQFF.

This clonotype has a handful of counts. This chain joins TRBV2 and TRBJ2-1; 12 bases agree with TRBD2. The V gene's germline CDR1 is SNHLY and CDR2 FYNNEI. This CDR3 is 15 amino acids long. With V trimmed by 8 bases and J by 6 bases, 8 bases remained unmatched. The DNA for the CDR3 is TGTGCCAGCGAAGCTAGCGGGAGGGCCGCCAATGAGCAGTTCTTC. Translating gives CASEASGRAANEQFF.

The sample holds a few counts of this clonotype. V and J are TRBV20-1 and TRBJ2-1; D unresolved. V was pared by 0 bases and J by 1 base, with 7 bases between. The CDR3 contains 14 residues. Germline CDR1 and CDR2: DFQATT and SNEGSKA (reference sequence). The CDR3, as DNA: TGCAGTGCTAGAGAACCGGATTCCTACAATGAGCAGTTCTTC. It is translated as CSAREPDSYNEQFF.

This clonotype was observed a few times. This chain links TRBV12-3 or TRBV12-4 with TRBJ2-3; D gene uncertain. The V end lost 7 bases, the J end lost 1 base, and 9 bases lay between the germline ends. The length of the CDR3 is 13 residues. The DNA of the CDR3 is TGTGCCAGCACCACCGGAGGCACAGATACGCAGTATTTT. Its protein product is CASTTGGTDTQYF.

The V and J genes are TRBV12-3 or TRBV12-4 and TRBJ1-2, with a weak D call TRBD1 (6 bases). The ends were cut back, 4 bases at V and 11 bases at J, with 23 bases in the middle. The CDR3 runs to 15 residues. CDR3 sequence (DNA): TGTGCCAGCAGTTCGTCGGACAGTTCCTACCAGCCATACACCTTC. Translating gives CASSSSDSSYQPYTF.

V usage is TRBV29-1 and J usage is TRBJ2-7; TRBD1 agrees at 8 bases. From germline, CDR1 is SQVTM and CDR2 ANQGSEA. This CDR3 region has 15 residues. With 6 bases clipped from V and 0 bases from J, the junction kept 10 bases outside the gene matches. CDR3: CSVQRGTGSSYEQYF. The CDR3 DNA sequence: TGCAGCGTCCAACGGGGGACAGGCAGCTCCTACGAGCAGTACTTC.

The chain carries TRBV7-9 and TRBJ2-5; 9 nucleotides line up with TRBD2. This CDR3 spans 16 amino acids. The V gene end was trimmed by 5 bases and the J gene end by 5 bases; junction bases not matched to a gene: 12. Germline V gene lookup returns CDR1 SEHNR and CDR2 FQNEAQ (reference sequence). As DNA, the CDR3 is TGTGCCAGCAGCGCACATTGGGATAGCGGGAGTGAGACCCAGTACTTC. It translates to CASSAHWDSGSETQYF.

The chain joins TRBV2 to TRBJ1-6; D remains ambiguous. Per germline, CDR1 SNHLY and CDR2 FYNNEI. V was clipped by 1 base and J by 7 bases, with 8 bases between them. The CDR3 runs 14 residues. This CDR3 is CASSEGRVNSPLHF. As DNA, the CDR3 is TGTGCCAGCAGTGAAGGTCGGGTCAATTCACCCCTCCACTTT.

This clonotype was seen ten or more times. The CDR3 nucleotides are TGTGCCAGCAGCTTAGCGCAGTCATTTGAAGCTTTCTTT. Protein sequence: CASSLAQSFEAFF. This rearrangement joins TRBV7-9 to TRBJ1-1; D gene ambiguous. Trimming took 0 bases from V and 7 from J, leaving 9 bases between them. The CDR3 covers 13 residues. Germline CDR1 is SEHNR and CDR2 is FQNEAQ (reference sequence).

In its sample, this clonotype was seen many times. The CDR3 sequence: CSVAQGARIYGYTF. CDR3 DNA sequence: TGCAGCGTCGCACAGGGGGCGAGGATCTATGGCTACACCTTC. J is TRBJ1-2 and V is TRBV29-1; 9 bases line up with TRBD1. After removal of 6 bases from V and 4 bases from J, the junction contained 9 bases not matched to a gene. This CDR3 is built from 14 residues. Looked up from germline, CDR1 is SQVTM and CDR2 is ANQGSEA.

This clonotype was observed a few times. The chain uses TRBV5-1 and TRBJ2-5, with 8 bases lining up with TRBD2. Germline-derived CDR1 and CDR2 are SGHRS and YFSETQ. This CDR3 has 14 amino acids. V lost 0 bases and J lost 4; bases outside the gene matches: 2. Here the CDR3 DNA reads TGCGCCAGCAGCTTGGGGCTAGCGGGAGAGACCCAGTACTTC. Translation: CASSLGLAGETQYF.

In its sample, this clonotype was seen a few times. The chain combines TRBV7-2 with TRBJ2-1, with 10 bases aligning to TRBD2. The germline gives CDR1 SGHTA, CDR2 FQGNSA. V shed 5 bases, J shed 8 bases, and the junction held 9 bases outside the gene matches. CDR3 length: 15 residues. The CDR3 reads CASSHGTSGMDEQFF. DNA for the CDR3: TGTGCCAGCAGCCATGGTACTAGCGGGATGGATGAGCAGTTCTTC.

This clonotype was picked up a small number of times. This chain connects TRBV19 to TRBJ1-2, with D perhaps matching TRBD1 (5 bases). This CDR3 is 12 amino acids long. Trimming stripped 8 bases from V and 8 bases from J, with 15 bases between. Germline V gene sequence: CDR1 LNHDA, CDR2 SQIVND (reference sequence). This CDR3 reads CASRTGQRGYTF. The CDR3 DNA reads TGTGCCAGTCGAACAGGCCAGCGGGGCTACACCTTC.

This clonotype occurred a few times. The chain links TRBV14 to TRBJ2-1; unclear D gene. The CDR3 is 13 amino acids. Per germline, CDR1 SGHDN and CDR2 FVKESK. The germline V and J ends were trimmed by 1 base and 3 bases, with 4 bases remaining between them. This CDR3 reads CASSQGGYNEQFF. CDR3 DNA: TGTGCCAGCAGCCAAGGAGGCTACAATGAGCAGTTCTTC.

This rearrangement joins TRBV7-9 to TRBJ2-1; 10 nucleotides line up with TRBD2. This CDR3 spans 16 amino acids. The V gene's germline CDR1 is SEHNR and CDR2 FQNEAQ (reference sequence). V dropped 2 bases and J dropped 5; count of bases not matched to a gene: 6. The CDR3 protein is CASSLRVLAGDNEQFF. The CDR3 DNA follows: TGTGCCAGCAGCTTAAGGGTCCTAGCGGGAGACAATGAGCAGTTCTTC.

This clonotype was found many times. This chain joins TRBV7-8 and TRBJ2-1; 9 bases agree with TRBD1. V shed 2 bases, J shed 3 bases, and the junction held 5 bases outside the gene matches. Per germline, CDR1 SGHVS and CDR2 FQNEAQ. This CDR3 spans 16 amino acids. In nucleotides, the CDR3 is TGTGCCAGCAGCTTACTCGACAGGGGGGTCTACAATGAGCAGTTCTTC. Protein sequence: CASSLLDRGVYNEQFF. Full variable domain (missing parts from reference TRBV7-8 and TRBJ2-1): GAGVSQSPRYKVAKRGQDVALRCDPISGHVSLFWYQQALGQGPEFLTYFQNEAQLDKSGLPSDRFFAERPEGSVSTLKIQRTQQEDSAVYLCASSLLDRGVYNEQFFGPGTRLTVL.

This clonotype was counted between two and nine times. The chain is built from TRBV2 and TRBJ2-5; tentatively, D is TRBD1 or TRBD2 (5 bases each). Germline V gives CDR1 SNHLY, CDR2 FYNNEI. This CDR3 region has 14 residues. Trimming left V 9 bases short and J 4 bases short, with 18 bases between. The CDR3 DNA reads as TGTGCCAGAGGGGAGACGGGAATCGGAGAGACCCAGTACTTC. Protein sequence: CARGETGIGETQYF.

This clonotype has only a few counts. The CDR3 protein is CSVLTRGEQYV. DNA for the CDR3: TGCAGCGTTCTGACGAGGGGCGAGCAGTACGTC. The rearrangement uses TRBV29-1 and TRBJ2-7, with D possibly called TRBD1 or TRBD2 (5 bases each). Per the germline V gene, CDR1 is SQVTM and CDR2 is ANQGSEA. Trimming left V 5 bases short and J 6 bases short, with 11 bases between. This CDR3 comprises 11 residues.

This clonotype was counted at least ten times. CDR3 amino acids: CASKFGFEQYF. As DNA, the CDR3 is TGTGCCAGCAAATTTGGTTTTGAGCAGTACTTC. The chain has TRBV2 and TRBJ2-7; D is undetermined. CDR3 length: 11 residues. Germline lookup yields CDR1 SNHLY and CDR2 FYNNEI. With 7 bases removed from V and 7 bases from J, the gap between germline ends came to 11 bases. Full variable domain (rest looked up from reference TRBV2 and TRBJ2-7): EPEVTQTPSHQVTQMGQEVILRCVPISNHLYFYWYRQILGQKVEFLVSFYNNEISEKSEIFDDQFSVERPDGSNFTLKIRSTKLEDSAMYFCASKFGFEQYFGPGTRLTVT.

This rearrangement joins TRBV2 to TRBJ1-6; 8 bases map to TRBD1. The CDR3 has 15 amino acids. J was trimmed by 7 bases and V by 2 bases; bases with no gene match: 4. Per the germline V gene, CDR1 is SNHLY and CDR2 is FYNNEI. CDR3 protein: CASSEQTGANSPLHF. CDR3 DNA sequence: TGTGCCAGCAGTGAACAGACAGGGGCAAATTCACCCCTCCACTTT. The full variable domain, rest sourced from reference TRBV2 and TRBJ1-6, is EPEVTQTPSHQVTQMGQEVILRCVPISNHLYFYWYRQILGQKVEFLVSFYNNEISEKSEIFDDQFSVERPDGSNFTLKIRSTKLEDSAMYFCASSEQTGANSPLHFGNGTRLTVT.

The chain has TRBV15 and TRBJ2-1, with D perhaps matching TRBD2 (6 bases). CDR1 LNHNV and CDR2 YYDKDF come from the germline V gene (reference sequence). The CDR3 totals 16 residues. Between the trimmed V and J ends, which lost 0 bases and 5 bases, there was a span of 14 bases. As DNA, the CDR3 is TGTGCCACCAGCAGAGAGGTTTGGGGGGTTAACAATGAGCAGTTCTTC. Protein: CATSREVWGVNNEQFF. The variable domain in full, completed from reference TRBV15 and TRBJ2-1, reads DAMVIQNPRYQVTQFGKPVTLSCSQTLNHNVMYWYQQKSSQAPKLLFHYYDKDFNNEADTPDNFQSRRPNTSFCFLDIRSPGLGDTAMYLCATSREVWGVNNEQFFGPGTRLTVL.

The chain recombines TRBV7-8 with TRBJ1-5; D ambiguous. This CDR3 region has 14 residues. Trimming shortened V by 6 bases and J by 0 bases, and 9 bases separated the two germline ends. Germline CDR1 reads SGHVS; CDR2 reads FQNEAQ. The DNA of the CDR3 is TGTGCCAGCAGTCTCGCTAATAGCAATCAGCCCCAGCATTTT. Its translation: CASSLANSNQPQHF. The full variable domain, in which reference TRBV7-8 and TRBJ1-5 provide the parts outside the CDR3, is GAGVSQSPRYKVAKRGQDVALRCDPISGHVSLFWYQQALGQGPEFLTYFQNEAQLDKSGLPSDRFFAERPEGSVSTLKIQRTQQEDSAVYLCASSLANSNQPQHFGDGTRLSIL.

This clonotype was found a few times. V is TRBV11-2 and J is TRBJ2-2; 9 nucleotides agree with TRBD2. The CDR3 is made up of 17 amino acids. With V trimmed by 5 bases and J by 6 bases, 13 bases remained unmatched. Germline values: CDR1 SGHAT, CDR2 FQNNGV. The CDR3 loop reads CASSADRASGDPGELFF. As DNA, the CDR3 is TGTGCCAGCAGCGCAGACCGGGCTAGCGGGGATCCCGGGGAGCTGTTTTTT.

J is TRBJ1-5 and V is TRBV20-1; D uncertain. This CDR3 is built from 13 residues. V was clipped by 5 bases and J by 3 bases, with 11 bases between them. CDR1 is DFQATT, CDR2 SNEGSKA, per germline (reference sequence). Here the CDR3 reads CSAWSGANQPQHF. In DNA form, the CDR3 reads TGCAGTGCTTGGTCAGGCGCCAATCAGCCCCAGCATTTT.

The genes are TRBV7-9 and TRBJ2-7; D might be TRBD1 (6 bases). This CDR3 has 14 residues. Per germline, CDR1 SEHNR and CDR2 FQNEAQ (reference sequence). V was trimmed by 2 bases and J by 0 bases, leaving 8 bases between them. The CDR3 reads CASSLKDSSYEQYF. The CDR3 region has the DNA TGTGCCAGCAGCTTAAAGGACAGCTCCTACGAGCAGTACTTC.

The rearrangement joins TRBV3-1 to TRBJ2-5, with D perhaps being TRBD1 or TRBD2 (5 bases each). This CDR3 region has 14 residues. From germline, CDR1 is LGHDT and CDR2 YNNKEL (reference sequence). V lost 3 bases and J 2 bases, leaving 10 bases between the germline ends. The CDR3 sequence is CASSHTGTQETQYF. CDR3 sequence (DNA): TGTGCCAGCAGCCACACCGGGACGCAAGAGACCCAGTACTTC.

This clonotype was seen ten or more times. The rearrangement links TRBV6-6 to TRBJ1-6; TRBD1 is a possible D gene (5 bases). The CDR3 sequence is 13 residues long. V lost 6 bases, J lost 9 bases, and 12 bases lay in between. CDR1 is MNHNY, CDR2 SVGAGI, per germline (reference sequence). CDR3 residues: CASSPVGGSPLHF. The CDR3 DNA reads as TGTGCCAGCAGCCCGGTCGGGGGTTCACCCCTCCACTTT.

This clonotype appeared a few times. The CDR3: CASSPKGRDSYGYTF. The DNA of the CDR3 is TGTGCCAGCAGCCCCAAGGGGAGGGATAGCTATGGCTACACCTTC. The chain carries TRBV25-1 and TRBJ1-2; D is perhaps TRBD1 (5 bases). Germline assignment: CDR1 MGHDK and CDR2 SYGVNS. Between the trimmed V and J ends, which lost 6 bases and 4 bases, there was a span of 18 bases. This CDR3 comprises 15 residues.

This clonotype was detected ten times or more. The V call is TRBV5-4, the J call TRBJ2-7; a weak D match, TRBD1 (5 bases). Trimming left V 4 bases short and J 0 bases short, with 14 bases between. Germline assignment: CDR1 SGHNT and CDR2 YYREEE (reference sequence). The CDR3 totals 15 residues. The CDR3 spells CASSQDPGPSYEQYF. The CDR3 DNA is TGTGCCAGCAGCCAAGATCCAGGGCCCTCCTACGAGCAGTACTTC.

Written as DNA, the CDR3 is TGTGCCAGCAGCTCACTACGACAGGGTGTATACAATGAGCAGTTCTTC. Protein product: CASSSLRQGVYNEQFF. The V gene is TRBV7-9, the J gene TRBJ2-1; TRBD1 aligns across 7 bases. The germline V gene encodes CDR1 SEHNR and CDR2 FQNEAQ (reference sequence). The CDR3 covers 16 residues. The ends lost 4 bases at V and 4 bases at J; junction bases unmatched: 10.

This chain links TRBV11-3 with TRBJ2-2, with TRBD1 identical over 9 bases. Germline lookup yields CDR1 SGHNT and CDR2 YENEEA. The CDR3 is made up of 15 amino acids. V dropped 4 bases and J dropped 6; count of bases not matched to a gene: 6. In DNA form, the CDR3 reads TGTGCCAGCAGCTCTGGGAGGACAGGGGCCGGGGAGCTGTTTTTT. Encoded protein: CASSSGRTGAGELFF.